This TCR beta chain is from a study of siplizumab effects on memory and regulatory T cells. Overall study results and limits: Most alloreactive clones went unmapped to unstimulated subsets; only a minor fraction mapped. Versus 25% to 30% in controls, the mappable alloreactive CD4+ clones averaged approximately 64% Treg-derived with siplizumab. The study found naive T cells seemingly more diverse than memory cells and seemingly major alloresponse contributors.

The CDR3 consists of 14 residues. Trimming removed 3 bases at V and 7 bases at J, with 13 bases between. Per germline, CDR1 SNHLY and CDR2 FYNNEI. On this clone itself: Its target is unknown.

The assay was immunoSEQ multiplex PCR, and TCRdb's table has in-frame clones only and misses some. The table has more than 85,000 clones, about nine tenths seen once. Sequencing input: CD4+ T cells sorted from blood. This TCR was recovered from a human donor in good health. The J gene is TRBJ1-5, the V gene TRBV2, with D possibly being TRBD1 (5 bases). For the CDR3, the DNA is TGTGCCAGCAGTGATAGGGCAGGGTCCCAGCCCCAGCATTTT. Translated: CASSDRAGSQPQHF.